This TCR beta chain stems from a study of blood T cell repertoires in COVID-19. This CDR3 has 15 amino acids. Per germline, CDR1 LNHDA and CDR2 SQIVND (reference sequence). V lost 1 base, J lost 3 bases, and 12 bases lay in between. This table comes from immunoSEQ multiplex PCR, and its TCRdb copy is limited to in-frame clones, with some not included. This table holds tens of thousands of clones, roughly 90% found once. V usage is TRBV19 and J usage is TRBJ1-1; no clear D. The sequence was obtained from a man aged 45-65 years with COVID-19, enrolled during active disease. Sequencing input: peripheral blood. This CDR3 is CASSIVPGMDTEAFF. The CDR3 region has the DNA TGTGCCAGTAGTATAGTTCCGGGAATGGACACTGAAGCTTTCTTT.